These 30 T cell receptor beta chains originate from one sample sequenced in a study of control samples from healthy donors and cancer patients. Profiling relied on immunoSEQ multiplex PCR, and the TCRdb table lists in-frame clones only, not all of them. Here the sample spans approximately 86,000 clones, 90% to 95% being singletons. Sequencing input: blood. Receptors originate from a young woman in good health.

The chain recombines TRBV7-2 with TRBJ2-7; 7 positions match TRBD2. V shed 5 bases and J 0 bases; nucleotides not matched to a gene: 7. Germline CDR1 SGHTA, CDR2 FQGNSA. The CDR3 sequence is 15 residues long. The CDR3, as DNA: TGTGCCAGCAGCCGTACCCCGGGAGGCTCCTACGAGCAGTACTTC. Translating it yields CASSRTPGGSYEQYF.

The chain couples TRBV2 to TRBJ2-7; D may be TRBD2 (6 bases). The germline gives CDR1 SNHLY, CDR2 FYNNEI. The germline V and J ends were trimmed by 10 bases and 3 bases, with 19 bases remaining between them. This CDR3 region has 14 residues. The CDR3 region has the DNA TGTGCCATTACATCACAAGGAGGGTACTACGAGCAGTACTTC. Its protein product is CAITSQGGYYEQYF.

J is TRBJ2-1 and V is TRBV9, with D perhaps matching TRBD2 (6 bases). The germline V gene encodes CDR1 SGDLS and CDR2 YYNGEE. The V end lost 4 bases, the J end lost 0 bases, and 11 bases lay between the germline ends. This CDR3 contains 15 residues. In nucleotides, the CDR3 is TGTGCCAGCAGCTCAGGGAGGAGCTCCTACAATGAGCAGTTCTTC. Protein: CASSSGRSSYNEQFF. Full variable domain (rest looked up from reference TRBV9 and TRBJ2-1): DSGVTQTPKHLITATGQRVTLRCSPRSGDLSVYWYQQSLDQGLQFLIQYYNGEERAKGNILERFSAQQFPDLHSELNLSSLELGDSALYFCASSSGRSSYNEQFFGPGTRLTVL.

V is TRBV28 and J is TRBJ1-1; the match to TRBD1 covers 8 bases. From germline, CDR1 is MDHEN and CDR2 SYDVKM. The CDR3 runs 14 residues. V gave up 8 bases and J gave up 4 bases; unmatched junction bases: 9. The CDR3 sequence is CASGSGGRGTEAFF. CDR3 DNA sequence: TGTGCCAGCGGGTCAGGGGGCAGAGGCACTGAAGCTTTCTTT.

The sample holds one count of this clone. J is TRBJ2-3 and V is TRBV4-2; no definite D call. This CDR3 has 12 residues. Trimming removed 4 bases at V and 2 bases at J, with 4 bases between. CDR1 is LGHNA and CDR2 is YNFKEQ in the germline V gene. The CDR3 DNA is TGTGCCAGCAGCCCTCCCACAGATACGCAGTATTTT. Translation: CASSPPTDTQYF.

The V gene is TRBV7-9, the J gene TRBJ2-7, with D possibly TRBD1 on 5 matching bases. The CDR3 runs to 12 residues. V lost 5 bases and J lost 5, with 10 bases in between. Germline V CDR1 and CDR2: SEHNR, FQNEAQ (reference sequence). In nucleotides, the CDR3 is TGTGCCAGCAGCCCCCCCAGGGACGAGCAGTACTTC. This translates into CASSPPRDEQYF.

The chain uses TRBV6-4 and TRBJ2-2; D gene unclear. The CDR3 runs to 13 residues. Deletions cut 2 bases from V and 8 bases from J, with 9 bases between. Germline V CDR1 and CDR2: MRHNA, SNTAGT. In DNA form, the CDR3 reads TGTGCCAGCAGTGACGGGCCGTTGGGGGAGCTGTTTTTT. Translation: CASSDGPLGELFF.

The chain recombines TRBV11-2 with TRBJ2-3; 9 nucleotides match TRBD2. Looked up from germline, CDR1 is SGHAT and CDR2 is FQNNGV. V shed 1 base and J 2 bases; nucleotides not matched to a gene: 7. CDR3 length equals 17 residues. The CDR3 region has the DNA TGTGCCAGCAGCTTAGCCGCTCTAGCGGGAAACACAGATACGCAGTATTTT. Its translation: CASSLAALAGNTDTQYF.

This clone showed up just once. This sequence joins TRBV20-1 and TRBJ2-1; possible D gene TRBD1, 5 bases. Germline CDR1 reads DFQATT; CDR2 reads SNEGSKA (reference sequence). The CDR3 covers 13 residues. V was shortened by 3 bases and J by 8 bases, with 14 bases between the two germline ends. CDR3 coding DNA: TGCAGTGCTAGTACGAGGCAGGGCTATGAGCAGTTCTTC. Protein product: CSASTRQGYEQFF.

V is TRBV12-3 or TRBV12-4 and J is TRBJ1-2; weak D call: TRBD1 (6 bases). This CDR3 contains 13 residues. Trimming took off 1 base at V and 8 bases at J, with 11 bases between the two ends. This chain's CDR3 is CASSLGRGKGYTF. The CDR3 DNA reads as TGTGCCAGCAGTTTAGGCAGGGGAAAGGGCTACACCTTC.

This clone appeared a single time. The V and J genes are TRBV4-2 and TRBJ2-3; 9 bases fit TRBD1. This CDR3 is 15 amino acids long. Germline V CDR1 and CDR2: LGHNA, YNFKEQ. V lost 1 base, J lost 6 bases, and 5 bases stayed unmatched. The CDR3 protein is CASSQVGTGSDTQYF. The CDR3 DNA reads TGTGCCAGCAGCCAAGTTGGGACAGGGTCCGATACGCAGTATTTT.

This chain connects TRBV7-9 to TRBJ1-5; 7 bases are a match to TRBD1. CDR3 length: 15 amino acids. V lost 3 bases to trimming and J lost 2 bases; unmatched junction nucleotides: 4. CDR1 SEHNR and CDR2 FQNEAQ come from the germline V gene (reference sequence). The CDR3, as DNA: TGTGCCAGCAGCTTGTGGACAGGTCGCAATCAGCCCCAGCATTTT. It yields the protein CASSLWTGRNQPQHF.

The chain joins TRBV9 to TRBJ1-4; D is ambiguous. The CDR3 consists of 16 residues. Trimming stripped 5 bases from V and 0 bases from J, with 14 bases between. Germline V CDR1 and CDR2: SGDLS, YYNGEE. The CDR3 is CASSIHERATNEKLFF. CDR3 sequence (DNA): TGTGCCAGCAGTATCCACGAACGGGCAACTAATGAAAAACTGTTTTTT.

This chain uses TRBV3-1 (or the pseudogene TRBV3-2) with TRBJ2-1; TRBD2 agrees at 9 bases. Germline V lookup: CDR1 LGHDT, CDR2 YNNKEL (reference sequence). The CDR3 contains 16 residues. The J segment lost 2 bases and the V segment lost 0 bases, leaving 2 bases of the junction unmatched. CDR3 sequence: CASSQDGGGAYNEQFF. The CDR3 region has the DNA TGTGCCAGCAGCCAAGATGGCGGGGGGGCCTACAATGAGCAGTTCTTC.

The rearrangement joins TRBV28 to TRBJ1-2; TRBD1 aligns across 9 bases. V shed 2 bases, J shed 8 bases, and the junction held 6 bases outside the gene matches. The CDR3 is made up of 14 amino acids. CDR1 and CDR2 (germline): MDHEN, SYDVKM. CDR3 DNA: TGTGCCAGCAGTTTAGTACAGGGGGCGCGGGGCTACACCTTC. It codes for CASSLVQGARGYTF.

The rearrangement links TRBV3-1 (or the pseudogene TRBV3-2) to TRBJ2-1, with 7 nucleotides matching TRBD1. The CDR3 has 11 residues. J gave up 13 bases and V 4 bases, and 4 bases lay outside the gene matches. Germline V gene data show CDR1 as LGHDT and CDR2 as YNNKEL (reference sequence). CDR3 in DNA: TGTGCCAGCAGCCGCGGACAGGTCCAGTTCTTC. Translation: CASSRGQVQFF.

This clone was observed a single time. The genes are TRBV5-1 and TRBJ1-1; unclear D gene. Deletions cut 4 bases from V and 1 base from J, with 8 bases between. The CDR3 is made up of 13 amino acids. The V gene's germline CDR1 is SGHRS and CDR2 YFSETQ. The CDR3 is CASSRSSNTEAFF. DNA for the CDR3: TGCGCCAGCAGCCGCTCGTCGAACACTGAAGCTTTCTTT.

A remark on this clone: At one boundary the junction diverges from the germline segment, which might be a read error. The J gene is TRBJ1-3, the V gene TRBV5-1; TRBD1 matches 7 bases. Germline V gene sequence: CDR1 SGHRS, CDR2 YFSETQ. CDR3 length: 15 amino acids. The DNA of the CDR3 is TGCGCCAGCAGTTTGGACAGGAACTCTGGAAACACCATATATTTT. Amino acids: CASSLDRNSGNTIYF.

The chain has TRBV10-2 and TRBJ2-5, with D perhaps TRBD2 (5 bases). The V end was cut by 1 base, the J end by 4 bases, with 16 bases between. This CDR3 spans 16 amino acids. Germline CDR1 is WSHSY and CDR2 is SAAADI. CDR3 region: CASSELAWNRGETQYF. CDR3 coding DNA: TGCGCCAGCAGTGAGTTAGCGTGGAATCGGGGAGAGACCCAGTACTTC.

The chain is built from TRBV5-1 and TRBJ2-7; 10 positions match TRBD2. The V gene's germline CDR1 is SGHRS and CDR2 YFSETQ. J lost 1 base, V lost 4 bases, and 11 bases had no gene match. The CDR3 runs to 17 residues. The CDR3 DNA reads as TGCGCCAGCAGCCCTCGCGGTAGCGGGAGGACGTCCTACGAGCAGTACTTC. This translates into CASSPRGSGRTSYEQYF.

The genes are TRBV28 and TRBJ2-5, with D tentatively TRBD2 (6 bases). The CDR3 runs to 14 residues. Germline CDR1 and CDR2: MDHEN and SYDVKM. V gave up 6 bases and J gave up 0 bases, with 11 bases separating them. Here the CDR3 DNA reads TGTGCCAGCAGCTCCTGGGGGGACCAAGAGACCCAGTACTTC. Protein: CASSSWGDQETQYF.

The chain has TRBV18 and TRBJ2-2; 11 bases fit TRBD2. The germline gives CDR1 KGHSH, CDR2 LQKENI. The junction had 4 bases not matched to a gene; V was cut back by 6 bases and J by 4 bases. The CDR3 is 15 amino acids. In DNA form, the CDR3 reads TGTGCCAGCTCTCTCACTAGCGGGGGCACCGGGGAGCTGTTTTTT. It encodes CASSLTSGGTGELFF.

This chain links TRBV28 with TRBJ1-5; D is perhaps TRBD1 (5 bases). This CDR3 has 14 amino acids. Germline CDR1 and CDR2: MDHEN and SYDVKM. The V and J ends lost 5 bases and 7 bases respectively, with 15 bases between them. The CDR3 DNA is TGTGCCAGCAGTCCGTGGGGGAGGATGCAGCCCCAGCATTTT. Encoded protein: CASSPWGRMQPQHF.

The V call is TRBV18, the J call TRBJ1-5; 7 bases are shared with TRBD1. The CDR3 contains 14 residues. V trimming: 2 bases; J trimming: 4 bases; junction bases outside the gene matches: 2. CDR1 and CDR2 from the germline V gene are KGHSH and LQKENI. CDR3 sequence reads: CASSPEDRNQPQHF. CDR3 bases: TGTGCCAGCTCACCAGAGGACAGGAATCAGCCCCAGCATTTT.

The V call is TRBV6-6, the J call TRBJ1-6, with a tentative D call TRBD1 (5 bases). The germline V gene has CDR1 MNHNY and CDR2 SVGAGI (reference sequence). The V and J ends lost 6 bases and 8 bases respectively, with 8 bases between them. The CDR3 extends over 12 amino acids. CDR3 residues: CASRPGDSPLHF. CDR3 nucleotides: TGTGCCAGCAGACCGGGGGATTCACCCCTCCACTTT.

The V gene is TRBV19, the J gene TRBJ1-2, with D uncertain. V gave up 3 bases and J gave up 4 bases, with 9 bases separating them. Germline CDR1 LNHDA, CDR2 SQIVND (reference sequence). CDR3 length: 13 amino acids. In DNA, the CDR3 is TGTGCCAGTAGTATCCCCAGCTTCTATGGCTACACCTTC. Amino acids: CASSIPSFYGYTF.

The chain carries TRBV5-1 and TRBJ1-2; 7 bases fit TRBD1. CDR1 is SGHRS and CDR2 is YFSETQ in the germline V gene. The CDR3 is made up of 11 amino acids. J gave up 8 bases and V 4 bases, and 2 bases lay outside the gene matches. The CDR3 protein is CASSADRGYTF. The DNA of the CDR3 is TGCGCCAGCAGCGCGGACAGGGGCTACACCTTC. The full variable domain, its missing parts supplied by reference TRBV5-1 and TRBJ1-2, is KAGVTQTPRYLIKTRGQQVTLSCSPISGHRSVSWYQQTPGQGLQFLFEYFSETQRNKGNFPGRFSGRQFSNSRSEMNVSTLELGDSALYLCASSADRGYTFGSGTRLTVV.

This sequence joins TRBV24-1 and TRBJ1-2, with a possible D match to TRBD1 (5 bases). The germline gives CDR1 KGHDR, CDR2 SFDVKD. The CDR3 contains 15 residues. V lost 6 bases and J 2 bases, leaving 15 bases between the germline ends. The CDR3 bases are TGTGCCACCAGTTCTTGGGGTACAGGAAACTATGGCTACACCTTC. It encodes CATSSWGTGNYGYTF.

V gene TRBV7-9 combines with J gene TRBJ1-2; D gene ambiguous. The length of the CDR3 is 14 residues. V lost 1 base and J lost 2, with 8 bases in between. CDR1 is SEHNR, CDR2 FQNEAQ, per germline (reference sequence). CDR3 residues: CASSLGNRNYGYTF. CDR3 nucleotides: TGTGCCAGCAGCTTAGGGAACAGAAACTATGGCTACACCTTC.

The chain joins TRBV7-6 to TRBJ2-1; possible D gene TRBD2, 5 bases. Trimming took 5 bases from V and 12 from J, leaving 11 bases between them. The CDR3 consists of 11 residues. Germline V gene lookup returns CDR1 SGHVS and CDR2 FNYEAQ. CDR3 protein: CASSAYGVQFF. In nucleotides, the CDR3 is TGTGCCAGCAGCGCCTACGGGGTGCAGTTCTTC. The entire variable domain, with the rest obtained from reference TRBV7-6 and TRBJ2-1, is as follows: GAGVSQSPRYKVTKRGQDVALRCDPISGHVSLYWYRQALGQGPEFLTYFNYEAQQDKSGLPNDRFSAERPEGSISTLTIQRTEQRDSAMYRCASSAYGVQFFGPGTRLTVL.